The next 21 T cell receptor delta chains were all read from a single sample in a study of gamma-delta chains in newborns, infants, children. TCRdb repeated clone calling on the reads with CATT. The sample holds fewer than 14,000 delta-chain clones; about 3.8% are singletons and the top ten take 8% to 9.5%. Sequencing was carried out using blood. The source is a child who was a newborn, infant or young child, either healthy, febrile or measles-vaccinated (not recorded which).

The chain employs TRDV1 and TRDJ1, with 11 positions matching TRDD3. Germline V gives CDR1 TSWWSYY, CDR2 QGS. The CDR3 has 18 amino acids. With 1 base clipped from V and 4 bases from J, the junction kept 11 bases outside the gene matches. The CDR3 region has the DNA TGTGCTCTTGGGGAACCTTTTCCTATAACTGGGGGATACGATAAACTCATCTTT. Residues: CALGEPFPITGGYDKLIF.

Comment on this clone: The protein recorded in TCRdb matches a much larger clone and deviates from this DNA's translation at residue 9, suggesting a read error; the protein here is obtained by translating the DNA. The chain has TRDV2 and TRDJ1; 10 nucleotides line up with TRDD3. The V gene's germline CDR1 is GEAIGNYY and CDR2 EKD. V gave up 3 bases and J gave up 3 bases; unmatched junction bases: 6. CDR3 size: 15 residues. The CDR3, as DNA: TGTGCCTGTGACCCACTGGGGGATGCGTCCGATAAACTCATCTTT. Translating gives CACDPLGDASDKLIF.

The chain carries TRDV3 and TRDJ1; TRDD2 matches at 8 bases. After removal of 3 bases from V and 1 base from J, the junction contained 13 bases not matched to a gene. This CDR3 region has 16 residues. Germline CDR1 reads TVYSNPD; CDR2 reads GDNSRS (reference sequence). The CDR3 sequence: CALTGPSYNFTDKLIF. The CDR3 DNA sequence: TGTGCCTTAACCGGGCCTTCCTATAATTTCACCGATAAACTCATCTTT. Filled out from reference TRDV3 and TRDJ1, the complete variable domain reads CDKVTQSSPDQTVASGSEVVLLCTYDTVYSNPDLFWYRIRPDYSFQFVFYGDNSRSEGADFTQGRFSVKHILTQKAFHLVISPVRTEDSATYYCALTGPSYNFTDKLIFGKGTRVTVEP.

The chain uses TRDV2 and TRDJ1; possible D gene TRDD3, 6 bases. The V gene's germline CDR1 is GEAIGNYY and CDR2 EKD. CDR3 size: 15 residues. V was pared by 1 base and J by 1 base, with 12 bases between. In nucleotides, the CDR3 is TGTGCCTGTGACACGGTGGGGGTTTGCACCGATAAACTCATCTTT. Translated, it gives CACDTVGVCTDKLIF.

The V call is TRDV2, the J call TRDJ1; 10 nucleotides agree with TRDD3. V was pared by 1 base and J by 0 bases, with 10 bases of the junction left unmatched. The CDR3 is 18 amino acids. Germline CDR1 and CDR2: GEAIGNYY and EKD. CDR3 in amino acids: CACDTIGTGGSDTDKLIF. The CDR3, as DNA: TGTGCCTGTGACACTATCGGTACTGGGGGATCCGACACCGATAAACTCATCTTT.

Note on this clone: The protein recorded in TCRdb does not match the translated DNA at residue 10; the protein presented here comes from translating the DNA. V and J are TRAV29/DV5 and TRDJ3; no definite D call. The CDR3 covers 17 residues. Germline V gene sequence: CDR1 NSMFDY, CDR2 ISSIKDK. The CDR3 DNA reads TGTGCAGCAACGAGGGGCTCTAGCTCCCGGGACACCCGACAGATGTTTTTC. It encodes CAATRGSSSRDTRQMFF.

This sequence joins TRDV2 and TRDJ1; D unresolved. CDR1 is GEAIGNYY, CDR2 EKD, per germline. Trimming stripped 0 bases from V and 4 bases from J, with 14 bases between. This CDR3 is built from 15 residues. Written as DNA, the CDR3 is TGTGCCTGTGACACCGTAGGGGTCCGGGGCGATAAACTCATCTTT. The encoded protein is CACDTVGVRGDKLIF.

On this clone itself: It differs at one base from a far larger clone, so likely a read error. The chain is built from TRDV2 and TRDJ1, with TRDD3 as a possible D gene (6 bases). CDR3 length: 14 residues. Germline CDR1 reads GEAIGNYY; CDR2 reads EKD. CDR3 sequence reads: CACDPLGGTDKPIF. The CDR3 DNA sequence: TGTGCCTGTGACCCGTTGGGGGGAACCGATAAACCCATCTTT.

This clone was detected a few times. Translating the DNA gives a protein that differs from the TCRdb entry at residue 6; the protein shown here is that DNA translation. The chain combines TRDV2 with TRDJ1, with D tentatively TRDD3 (5 bases). The germline V gene has CDR1 GEAIGNYY and CDR2 EKD. V was clipped by 3 bases and J by 0 bases, with 19 bases between them. CDR3 length: 17 residues. The CDR3 bases are TGTGCCTGTGACCCGCCCAGCCGGGGAATGTACACCGATAAACTCATCTTT. The encoded protein is CACDPPSRGMYTDKLIF.

This clone was seen a handful of times. Other DNA sequences in the same sample also yield this CDR3. The chain is built from TRDV2 and TRDJ1, with D hard to call. V was clipped by 4 bases and J by 3 bases, with 11 bases between them. Germline-derived CDR1 and CDR2 are GEAIGNYY and EKD. The CDR3 length is 13 residues. CDR3 coding DNA: TGTGCCTGTGAAGCACTAAAAGCCGATAAACTCATCTTT. This codes for CACEALKADKLIF.

This clone was found a few times. CDR3 bases: TGTGCTCTTGGGCACCAAAACAGGGACACCGATAAACTCATCTTT. Translated, it gives CALGHQNRDTDKLIF. This chain joins TRDV1 and TRDJ1; D not resolved. Germline V gene sequence: CDR1 TSWWSYY, CDR2 QGS. Trimming removed 5 bases from V and 0 bases from J, with 13 bases in between. This CDR3 spans 15 amino acids.

This clone was picked up a small number of times. This chain uses TRDV1 with TRDJ1, with TRDD3 matching 11 bases. CDR3 length: 23 residues. Germline-derived CDR1 and CDR2 are TSWWSYY and QGS. The J segment lost 0 bases and the V segment lost 1 base, leaving 22 bases of the junction unmatched. The DNA of the CDR3 is TGTGCTCTTGGGGAACCCTACCAGGTGCCCCTGGGGGATACTCTCATTTACACCGATAAACTCATCTTT. Encoded protein: CALGEPYQVPLGDTLIYTDKLIF.

By share, this clone counts as large. This rearrangement joins TRDV2 to TRDJ2; 13 bases align to TRDD3. In germline, CDR1 is GEAIGNYY, CDR2 EKD. The trim removed 3 bases at V and 8 bases at J, leaving 11 bases unmatched. The CDR3 runs to 17 residues. CDR3 in amino acids: CACDSLLGDTPGAQLFF. The CDR3 DNA follows: TGTGCCTGTGACTCATTACTGGGGGATACGCCCGGGGCACAACTCTTCTTT.

The V and J genes are TRDV1 and TRDJ1; 8 bases match TRDD3. Germline trimming cut 8 bases from V and 0 bases from J; bases unmatched to any gene: 23. Germline assignment: CDR1 TSWWSYY and CDR2 QGS. CDR3 length: 20 amino acids. The CDR3 DNA follows: TGTGCTCTTAGTCTCTTTTTCCCGCGACTGGGGGGCCCATACACCGATAAACTCATCTTT. Translation gives CALSLFFPRLGGPYTDKLIF.

There are a few counts of this clone. The rearrangement links TRDV1 to TRDJ1; TRDD3 is a possible D gene (5 bases). Trimming took off 6 bases at V and 0 bases at J, with 23 bases between the two ends. The germline gives CDR1 TSWWSYY, CDR2 QGS. The CDR3 is 18 residues long. CDR3 coding DNA: TGTGCTCTTGGCCATGCTGGAAAGGGGAGACCGCACACCGATAAACTCATCTTT. Protein sequence: CALGHAGKGRPHTDKLIF.

This clone came up a few times. The genes are TRDV1 and TRDJ1, with a tentative D call TRDD3 (6 bases). The length of the CDR3 is 23 residues. V was cut by 3 bases and J by 0 bases, with 35 bases left in between. The V gene's germline CDR1 is TSWWSYY and CDR2 QGS. The CDR3, as DNA: TGTGCTCTTGGGGACCTGGTTTTCTGGGACCTGGGGATTAGGTTCGTAGACACCGATAAACTCATCTTT. Its protein product is CALGDLVFWDLGIRFVDTDKLIF.

Only a few counts were recorded for this clone. This sequence joins TRDV1 and TRDJ1; D uncertain. V shed 2 bases and J shed 0 bases, with 19 bases lying between them. The CDR3 spans 18 residues. The germline V gene has CDR1 TSWWSYY and CDR2 QGS. The DNA for the CDR3 is TGTGCTCTTGGGGAAGTTCTCCAACTGCCGCACAACACCGATAAACTCATCTTT. It codes for CALGEVLQLPHNTDKLIF.

This clone was detected a few times. The chain uses TRAV29/DV5 and TRDJ1; 13 bases match TRDD3. Germline-derived CDR1 and CDR2 are NSMFDY and ISSIKDK. The CDR3 runs to 19 residues. The junction had 12 bases not matched to a gene; V was cut back by 0 bases and J by 1 base. The CDR3 sequence: CAASAGSPDWGIRTDKLIF. For the CDR3, the DNA is TGTGCAGCAAGCGCTGGTTCCCCCGACTGGGGGATACGCACCGATAAACTCATCTTT.

The chain is built from TRDV1 and TRDJ1, with D possibly being TRDD3 (5 bases). CDR3 length: 13 residues. The ends were cut back, 7 bases at V and 5 bases at J, with 14 bases in the middle. Germline CDR1 reads TSWWSYY; CDR2 reads QGS. In nucleotides, the CDR3 is TGTGCTCTTGTCCCCGGGATCCCAGATAAACTCATCTTT. It encodes CALVPGIPDKLIF.

There are a few counts of this clone. This rearrangement joins TRDV2 to TRDJ1; TRDD3 matches 12 bases. From germline, CDR1 is GEAIGNYY and CDR2 EKD. This CDR3 has 19 residues. Trimming took 3 bases from V and 0 from J; bases not matched to a gene: 13. The CDR3 protein is CACDSILGDTPGDTDKLIF. The CDR3 DNA reads as TGTGCCTGTGACTCTATTCTGGGGGATACGCCAGGTGACACCGATAAACTCATCTTT.

Comment on this clone: With a much larger clone just one base away, this may be a read error. The V call is TRDV2, the J call TRDJ1, with 8 bases identical to TRDD3. Per germline, CDR1 GEAIGNYY and CDR2 EKD. This CDR3 region has 18 residues. The CDR3 protein is CARDTVGTGGYSTDKLIF. The DNA of the CDR3 is TGTGCCCGTGACACGGTGGGGACTGGGGGGTACTCCACCGATAAACTCATCTTT.